The 20 T cell receptor beta chains listed next were all sequenced from one sample in a study of immune evolution from preneoplasia to lung adenocarcinoma (dated by TCRdb to the early 2020s). The library was produced with the immunoSEQ multiplex PCR assay. TCRdb retrieved this table from immuneACCESS and kept in-frame rearrangements only. Not all clones are present; in checked studies, unresolved V genes account for under half, and no reason is known for the remainder. In this sample the table shows about 26,000 clones, roughly 74% of which occur a single time. The ten top clones hold around 6% of the sample. Specimen: FFPE invasive lung adenocarcinoma tissue. The intended sense of this specimen's cell subset or site label: frankly invasive lung adenocarcinoma (ADC). The receptors here all came from a person aged 55-75 years with invasive lung adenocarcinoma. Some clones in this sample may be carry-over from other donors' samples.

This chain joins TRBV11-3 and TRBJ2-5; TRBD2 aligns across 10 bases. V shed 3 bases, J shed 5 bases, and the junction held 9 bases outside the gene matches. This CDR3 contains 16 residues. Per germline, CDR1 SGHNT and CDR2 YENEEA. DNA for the CDR3: TGTGCCAGCAGCTTCGGTGGTAGCGGGAGGAGTGAGACCCAGTACTTC. Translating gives CASSFGGSGRSETQYF.

This clone was observed a handful of times. The chain employs TRBV7-8 and TRBJ1-4; no reliable D call. CDR3 size: 14 residues. Germline CDR1 reads SGHVS; CDR2 reads FQNEAQ. Trimming removed 5 bases at V and 8 bases at J, with 15 bases between. The CDR3 sequence: CASSRTEGREKLFF. CDR3 DNA: TGTGCCAGCAGCCGGACGGAGGGTAGGGAAAAACTGTTTTTT.

This clone appeared once. V gene TRBV6-5 combines with J gene TRBJ2-7, with a tentative D call TRBD2 (6 bases). The CDR3 spans 13 residues. In germline, CDR1 is MNHEY, CDR2 SVGAGI. V was pared by 6 bases and J by 4 bases, with 13 bases between. CDR3 DNA: TGTGCCAGCAGGCCCCCGGGGGTTTACGAGCAGTACTTC. Translation: CASRPPGVYEQYF.

J is TRBJ2-5 and V is TRBV6-1; 8 nucleotides agree with TRBD2. This CDR3 spans 14 amino acids. CDR1 and CDR2 from the germline V gene are MNHNS and SASEGT. CDR3 protein: CGPREGEYQETQYF. CDR3 DNA sequence: TGTGGTCCTCGGGAGGGGGAGTACCAAGAGACCCAGTACTTC.

The genes are TRBV2 and TRBJ2-7; TRBD2 might be the D (6 bases). The CDR3 is made up of 16 amino acids. Trimming took off 1 base at V and 3 bases at J, with 16 bases between the two ends. CDR1 is SNHLY, CDR2 FYNNEI, per germline. CDR3 protein: CASSEEWDLRVYEQYF. In nucleotides, the CDR3 is TGTGCCAGCAGTGAAGAGTGGGACTTGCGCGTCTACGAGCAGTACTTC.

V is TRBV18 and J is TRBJ2-7; D may match TRBD1 or TRBD2 (5 bases each). The V and J ends lost 8 bases and 6 bases respectively, with 17 bases between them. CDR1 and CDR2 from the germline V gene are KGHSH and LQKENI. CDR3 length: 13 amino acids. CDR3 residues: CASGGRDGSEQYF. CDR3 DNA sequence: TGTGCCAGCGGCGGCAGGGACGGTTCCGAGCAGTACTTC.

V and J are TRBV9 and TRBJ2-3, with 10 bases fitting TRBD2. V lost 4 bases to trimming and J lost 2 bases; unmatched junction nucleotides: 7. CDR3 length: 16 amino acids. Germline CDR1 is SGDLS and CDR2 is YYNGEE. CDR3: CASSRTSGGFTDTQYF. CDR3 sequence (DNA): TGTGCCAGCAGCCGGACTAGCGGAGGTTTCACAGATACGCAGTATTTT.

V is TRBV19 and J is TRBJ2-1; D unclear. Trimming took 4 bases from V and 4 from J, leaving 8 bases between them. CDR1 and CDR2 from the germline V gene are LNHDA and SQIVND (reference sequence). This CDR3 comprises 13 residues. CDR3 amino acids: CASSRDIYNEQFF. CDR3 in DNA: TGTGCCAGTAGTAGAGACATTTACAATGAGCAGTTCTTC.

The count of this clone is one. The chain combines TRBV5-6 with TRBJ2-2; D is undetermined. The germline V gene encodes CDR1 SGHDT and CDR2 YYEEEE. V lost 1 base and J 1 base, leaving 14 bases between the germline ends. This CDR3 spans 17 amino acids. The DNA for the CDR3 is TGTGCCAGCAGCTTGTTCCGATCGTTGGTGAACACCGGGGAGCTGTTTTTT. This codes for CASSLFRSLVNTGELFF.

The V gene is TRBV11-2, the J gene TRBJ2-2; TRBD2 is a possible D gene (5 bases). The CDR3 sequence is 18 residues long. V shed 5 bases and J shed 2 bases, with 21 bases lying between them. Germline lookup yields CDR1 SGHAT and CDR2 FQNNGV. The CDR3 bases are TGTGCCAGCAGCCCGGGGTATGTCGGCTCCTTTAACACCGGGGAGCTGTTTTTT. Translating it yields CASSPGYVGSFNTGELFF. The variable domain in full, completed from reference TRBV11-2 and TRBJ2-2, reads EAGVAQSPRYKIIEKRQSVAFWCNPISGHATLYWYQQILGQGPKLLIQFQNNGVVDDSQLPKDRFSAERLKGVDSTLKIQPAKLEDSAVYLCASSPGYVGSFNTGELFFGEGSRLTVL.

The V call is TRBV6-6, the J call TRBJ1-5; 12 bases align to TRBD1. The V gene end was trimmed by 4 bases and the J gene end by 2 bases; junction bases not matched to a gene: 3. Germline V gene sequence: CDR1 MNHNY, CDR2 SVGAGI (reference sequence). This CDR3 contains 16 residues. CDR3 region: CASSSGQGAGNQPQHF. The CDR3 DNA reads TGTGCCAGCAGTTCGGGACAGGGGGCGGGCAATCAGCCCCAGCATTTT.

This clone counts as large. This sequence joins TRBV18 and TRBJ2-3; D is ambiguous. The V gene lost 6 bases and the J gene lost 0 bases, with 10 bases spanning the gap. Per germline, CDR1 KGHSH and CDR2 LQKENI. This CDR3 comprises 14 residues. The CDR3 sequence: CASSRVGSTDTQYF. CDR3 bases: TGTGCCAGCTCCCGCGTCGGGAGCACAGATACGCAGTATTTT.

CDR3 region: CASSFAYLGETQYF. The CDR3, as DNA: TGTGCCAGCAGTTTCGCCTACCTGGGGGAGACCCAGTACTTC. V is TRBV27 and J is TRBJ2-5; no reliable D call. The CDR3 has 14 residues. Trimming took 3 bases from V and 5 from J, leaving 13 bases between them. Germline values: CDR1 MNHEY, CDR2 SMNVEV (reference sequence).

The chain links TRBV2 to TRBJ1-5; D is possibly TRBD1 (6 bases). The germline V gene has CDR1 SNHLY and CDR2 FYNNEI. V shed 6 bases and J shed 5 bases, with 14 bases lying between them. The CDR3 has 14 residues. The CDR3 spells CASSHLTGDQPQHF. The CDR3 region has the DNA TGTGCCAGCAGCCATTTGACAGGAGATCAGCCCCAGCATTTT.

This clone has only one observation. V gene TRBV7-6 combines with J gene TRBJ2-7; 12 bases are shared with TRBD2. The length of the CDR3 is 15 residues. Germline lookup yields CDR1 SGHVS and CDR2 FNYEAQ. J gave up 5 bases and V 5 bases, and 7 bases lay outside the gene matches. The CDR3 here is CASSAGGLAGHEQYF. Here the CDR3 DNA reads TGTGCCAGCAGCGCTGGGGGACTAGCGGGCCACGAGCAGTACTTC. The full variable domain, with the rest looked up from reference TRBV7-6 and TRBJ2-7, is GAGVSQSPRYKVTKRGQDVALRCDPISGHVSLYWYRQALGQGPEFLTYFNYEAQQDKSGLPNDRFSAERPEGSISTLTIQRTEQRDSAMYRCASSAGGLAGHEQYFGPGTRLTVT.

This clone appeared a single time. This rearrangement joins TRBV11-3 to TRBJ2-6; TRBD1 might be the D (6 bases). The ends were cut back, 5 bases at V and 0 bases at J, with 17 bases in the middle. Germline values: CDR1 SGHNT, CDR2 YENEEA. This CDR3 has 18 amino acids. CDR3 sequence reads: CASSESGTSISGANVLTF. CDR3 nucleotides: TGTGCCAGCAGCGAATCCGGGACATCTATCTCTGGGGCCAACGTCCTGACTTTC.

This clone came up a few times. The V call is TRBV19, the J call TRBJ2-3; the match to TRBD2 covers 7 bases. Unmatched junction bases numbered 2, after V lost 5 bases and J lost 0 bases. The germline gives CDR1 LNHDA, CDR2 SQIVND (reference sequence). The CDR3 has 14 amino acids. In nucleotides, the CDR3 is TGTGCCAGTAGTCGGACTAGTAGCACAGATACGCAGTATTTT. It yields the protein CASSRTSSTDTQYF.

In DNA form, the CDR3 reads TGTGCCAGCAAGCCCGGGACCTCCTACAATGAGCAGTTCTTC. Protein product: CASKPGTSYNEQFF. J is TRBJ2-1 and V is TRBV2; D assignment may be TRBD1 or TRBD2 (5 bases each). CDR1 is SNHLY, CDR2 FYNNEI, per germline. The CDR3 extends over 14 amino acids. V was pared by 7 bases and J by 0 bases, with 10 bases between.

The chain joins TRBV11-2 to TRBJ1-5; 7 bases line up with TRBD1. Germline lookup yields CDR1 SGHAT and CDR2 FQNNGV. V shed 1 base, J shed 4 bases, and the junction held 4 bases outside the gene matches. This CDR3 comprises 15 residues. DNA of the CDR3: TGTGCCAGCAGCTTAGCCCCGACAGGGAATCAGCCCCAGCATTTT. Translated: CASSLAPTGNQPQHF.

The V call is TRBV11-2, the J call TRBJ1-5; D gene ambiguous. Trimming pared 5 bases from V and 3 bases from J, leaving 8 bases between. Germline V gene sequence: CDR1 SGHAT, CDR2 FQNNGV. This CDR3 is 13 amino acids long. The CDR3 region is CASSPQNNQPQHF. The CDR3, as DNA: TGTGCCAGCAGCCCTCAGAACAATCAGCCCCAGCATTTT.